One and the same sample provided the 29 T cell receptor beta chains below, sequenced in a study of shared clonotypes between healthy human individuals. Libraries were prepared by immunoSEQ multiplex PCR; TCRdb keeps only in-frame clonotypes and omits some of them. The sample shows about 590,000 clones, 95% of them seen only once. The naive CD8 subset, CD45RO-negative cells positively selected for CCR7, excluded terminally differentiated effector memory CD45RA+ cells. The specimen was naive CD8+ T cells sorted from blood. All receptors come from a woman in her thirties in good health.

The V and J genes are TRBV11-2 and TRBJ2-5, with TRBD1 identical over 8 bases. CDR1 is SGHAT, CDR2 FQNNGV, per germline. The CDR3 length is 15 residues. Trimming took 6 bases from V and 5 from J; bases not matched to a gene: 11. Here the CDR3 DNA reads TGTGCCAGCAGTCGAGGGACAGGCAGTTTTGAGACCCAGTACTTC. Protein product: CASSRGTGSFETQYF.

This clone was recorded once. The chain employs TRBV27 and TRBJ1-2; D call uncertain. There are 14 residues in the CDR3. V lost 0 bases and J lost 1, with 6 bases in between. The V gene's germline CDR1 is MNHEY and CDR2 SMNVEV (reference sequence). The CDR3 bases are TGTGCCAGCAGTTTATCCCCGATTAACTATGGCTACACCTTC. This encodes CASSLSPINYGYTF.

For the CDR3, the DNA is TGTGCCAGCAGCGAGGGGACTCGCACAGATACGCAGTATTTT. Protein product: CASSEGTRTDTQYF. The chain couples TRBV9 to TRBJ2-3; the D gene is possibly TRBD2 (6 bases). The CDR3 runs to 14 residues. The V end was cut by 3 bases, the J end by 1 base, with 9 bases between. Germline V gene sequence: CDR1 SGDLS, CDR2 YYNGEE.

The chain is built from TRBV2 and TRBJ2-2, with a weak D call TRBD2 (5 bases). Trimming took off 7 bases at V and 1 base at J, with 10 bases between the two ends. The CDR3 extends over 14 amino acids. CDR1 is SNHLY and CDR2 is FYNNEI in the germline V gene. CDR3 protein: CASTMGRNTGELFF. The CDR3 region has the DNA TGTGCCAGCACCATGGGGAGGAACACCGGGGAGCTGTTTTTT.

The chain combines TRBV13 with TRBJ2-7; D gene unclear. Germline V gene data show CDR1 as PRHDT and CDR2 as FYEKMQ (reference sequence). Trimming left V 3 bases short and J 7 bases short, with 10 bases between. There are 12 residues in the CDR3. CDR3 protein: CASSFLRDEQYF. The CDR3, as DNA: TGTGCCAGCAGCTTCCTAAGGGATGAGCAGTACTTC. Combining the CDR3 with reference TRBV13 and TRBJ2-7 gives the whole variable domain AAGVIQSPRHLIKEKRETATLKCYPIPRHDTVYWYQQGPGQDPQFLISFYEKMQSDKGSIPDRFSAQQFSDYHSELNMSSLELGDSALYFCASSFLRDEQYFGPGTRLTVT.

This clone showed up just once. Relative to the germline gene, one junction end is altered; a read error may explain this. The rearrangement joins TRBV19 to TRBJ1-4, with 9 bases matching TRBD1. In germline, CDR1 is LNHDA, CDR2 SQIVND (reference sequence). The CDR3 consists of 13 residues. CDR3: CASTHRGLAPLTF. The CDR3 DNA is TGTGCCAGTACCCACAGGGGGCTTGCCCCTCTTACTTTT.

Here the CDR3 reads CASSPGLAGGGTQYF. DNA of the CDR3: TGTGCCAGCAGTCCAGGACTAGCGGGAGGGGGGACCCAGTACTTC. The chain recombines TRBV6-4 with TRBJ2-5, with TRBD2 identical over 15 bases. Unmatched junction bases numbered 5, after V lost 5 bases and J lost 7 bases. Germline CDR1 is MRHNA and CDR2 is SNTAGT. CDR3 size: 15 residues.

V gene TRBV28 combines with J gene TRBJ2-2, with 13 positions matching TRBD2. The V gene's germline CDR1 is MDHEN and CDR2 SYDVKM. The CDR3 totals 19 residues. V lost 2 bases, J lost 0 bases, and 6 bases stayed unmatched. CDR3 sequence (DNA): TGTGCCAGCAGTTTAATCAGGACTAGCGGGAGTACGAACACCGGGGAGCTGTTTTTT. As protein: CASSLIRTSGSTNTGELFF.

V gene TRBV13 combines with J gene TRBJ2-7, with TRBD2 matching over 8 bases. The CDR3 is made up of 17 amino acids. The germline V gene has CDR1 PRHDT and CDR2 FYEKMQ (reference sequence). Trimming at V came to 5 bases and at J to 7 bases, leaving 19 bases not matched to a gene. The CDR3: CASSSPGLGGPGMEQYF. In DNA form, the CDR3 reads TGTGCCAGCAGCAGTCCGGGACTAGGAGGGCCTGGCATGGAGCAGTACTTC.

This clone has just one count. J is TRBJ2-5 and V is TRBV11-2; D unresolved. V dropped 1 base and J dropped 5 bases, with 5 bases sitting between them. CDR1 is SGHAT, CDR2 FQNNGV, per germline. CDR3 length equals 12 residues. The DNA of the CDR3 is TGTGCCAGCAGCTTAGGTTTGGAGACCCAGTACTTC. Its protein product is CASSLGLETQYF. Using reference TRBV11-2 and TRBJ2-5 for the parts outside the CDR3, the full variable domain is EAGVAQSPRYKIIEKRQSVAFWCNPISGHATLYWYQQILGQGPKLLIQFQNNGVVDDSQLPKDRFSAERLKGVDSTLKIQPAKLEDSAVYLCASSLGLETQYFGPGTRLLVL.

The V call is TRBV6-5, the J call TRBJ1-5; D might be TRBD1 (5 bases). Looked up from germline, CDR1 is MNHEY and CDR2 is SVGAGI. Trimming took 5 bases from V and 8 from J, leaving 13 bases between them. The CDR3 contains 13 residues. This chain's CDR3 is CASSNLGGEPQHF. In nucleotides, the CDR3 is TGTGCCAGCAGTAACCTGGGGGGGGAGCCCCAGCATTTT.

The genes are TRBV28 and TRBJ2-7; D possibly uses TRBD1 or TRBD2 (7 bases each). CDR1 is MDHEN and CDR2 is SYDVKM in the germline V gene. The germline V and J ends were trimmed by 3 bases and 4 bases, with 16 bases remaining between them. The CDR3 totals 15 residues. The CDR3 reads CASSFMGGGLYEQYF. In nucleotides, the CDR3 is TGTGCCAGCAGTTTCATGGGAGGGGGCCTATACGAGCAGTACTTC.

This chain joins TRBV29-1 and TRBJ2-1; D not certain. Per germline, CDR1 SQVTM and CDR2 ANQGSEA. CDR3 length: 12 amino acids. V shed 3 bases and J shed 4 bases, with 7 bases lying between them. The CDR3 spells CSVDMVYNEQFF. The DNA for the CDR3 is TGCAGCGTTGATATGGTATACAATGAGCAGTTCTTC.

The chain links TRBV11-2 to TRBJ2-7; 11 bases agree with TRBD1. Germline trimming cut 4 bases from V and 3 bases from J; bases unmatched to any gene: 5. CDR1 and CDR2 (germline): SGHAT, FQNNGV. The CDR3 loop spans 15 amino acids. CDR3 in DNA: TGTGCCAGCAGCTCGGGACAGGGGGTAATCTACGAGCAGTACTTC. Residues: CASSSGQGVIYEQYF.

This clone was observed a handful of times. The rearrangement links TRBV27 to TRBJ1-5; the D gene is possibly TRBD1 (6 bases). CDR1 and CDR2 (germline): MNHEY, SMNVEV (reference sequence). V lost 10 bases and J 4 bases, leaving 8 bases between the germline ends. This CDR3 has 11 residues. The CDR3 reads CATGQNQPQHF. The CDR3 DNA reads TGTGCCACAGGACAGAATCAGCCCCAGCATTTT.

Only one count was recorded for this clone. V and J are TRBV2 and TRBJ2-7; 7 bases fit TRBD1. The germline CDR1 and CDR2 sequences are SNHLY and FYNNEI. The CDR3 runs 12 residues. Unmatched junction bases numbered 3, after V lost 5 bases and J lost 5 bases. The CDR3 DNA follows: TGTGCCAGCAGTCAGACAGGGAACGAGCAGTACTTC. It specifies CASSQTGNEQYF.

The chain uses TRBV27 and TRBJ2-1; D is uncertain. The CDR3 is 17 amino acids. The V end lost 4 bases, the J end lost 9 bases, and 25 bases lay between the germline ends. CDR1 is MNHEY and CDR2 is SMNVEV in the germline V gene (reference sequence). The CDR3 bases are TGTGCCAGCAGTTCCCAAATAGCTGGCATCCCGCTAGGTGAGCAGTTCTTC. Translation: CASSSQIAGIPLGEQFF.

V gene TRBV27 combines with J gene TRBJ2-7, with 10 bases lining up with TRBD1. The CDR3 is made up of 14 amino acids. Germline CDR1 reads MNHEY; CDR2 reads SMNVEV (reference sequence). V was clipped by 5 bases and J by 5 bases; unmatched bases: 6. In nucleotides, the CDR3 is TGTGCCAGCAGTCCCCGGACAGGGGGTAACGAGCAGTACTTC. Translated, it gives CASSPRTGGNEQYF.

The rearrangement links TRBV13 to TRBJ2-7; possible D gene TRBD2, 6 bases. The CDR3 is 16 amino acids. From germline, CDR1 is PRHDT and CDR2 FYEKMQ (reference sequence). Deletions cut 5 bases from V and 2 bases from J, with 19 bases between. As DNA, the CDR3 is TGTGCCAGCAGCCTTCCTTCTGGGAGGAGCCCCTACGAGCAGTACTTC. Amino acids: CASSLPSGRSPYEQYF.

The J gene is TRBJ2-2, the V gene TRBV7-2, with TRBD2 identical over 10 bases. CDR1 SGHTA and CDR2 FQGNSA come from the germline V gene. J lost 4 bases, V lost 4 bases, and 9 bases had no gene match. CDR3 length: 17 amino acids. CDR3 amino acids: CASSSPRTSGTTGELFF. In nucleotides, the CDR3 is TGTGCCAGCAGCTCCCCCAGGACTAGCGGAACCACCGGGGAGCTGTTTTTT.

The chain links TRBV4-1 to TRBJ1-1, with TRBD1 as a possible D gene (5 bases). The CDR3 runs to 13 residues. Germline values: CDR1 MGHRA, CDR2 YSYEKL. The V gene lost 3 bases and the J gene lost 8 bases, with 13 bases spanning the gap. CDR3 sequence reads: CASSQAGTPEAFF. Written as DNA, the CDR3 is TGCGCCAGCAGCCAGGCCGGGACCCCCGAAGCTTTCTTT.

The rearrangement joins TRBV7-9 to TRBJ2-7; D tentatively reads TRBD1 or TRBD2 (6 bases each). CDR3 length: 14 amino acids. Germline assignment: CDR1 SEHNR and CDR2 FQNEAQ (reference sequence). With 6 bases removed from V and 2 bases from J, the gap between germline ends came to 14 bases. The DNA for the CDR3 is TGTGCCAGCAGTTCAGGGGAGGCCCCCTACGAGCAGTACTTC. This codes for CASSSGEAPYEQYF.

This chain joins TRBV7-6 and TRBJ2-1; 7 nucleotides line up with TRBD2. Germline V gene data show CDR1 as SGHVS and CDR2 as FNYEAQ. The J segment lost 0 bases and the V segment lost 5 bases, leaving 7 bases of the junction unmatched. The CDR3 runs to 16 residues. CDR3 DNA: TGTGCCAGCAGCCCGGAACTAGCGAGCTCCTACAATGAGCAGTTCTTC. Its translation: CASSPELASSYNEQFF.

The chain links TRBV30 to TRBJ1-3; D not resolved. Germline CDR1 and CDR2: GTSNPN and SVGIG (reference sequence). Trimming took 3 bases from V and 4 from J, leaving 25 bases between them. The CDR3 totals 18 residues. CDR3 nucleotide sequence: TGTGCCTGGAGAGAAGATTGGGCAGATGTTATGGGCGGAAACACCATATATTTT. Translating it yields CAWREDWADVMGGNTIYF.

This clone was counted once. The chain employs TRBV19 and TRBJ2-7, with D perhaps TRBD2 (5 bases). The CDR3 totals 16 residues. Germline-derived CDR1 and CDR2 are LNHDA and SQIVND (reference sequence). Trimming pared 3 bases from V and 0 bases from J, leaving 15 bases between. CDR3 in amino acids: CASSIPFRGYSYEQYF. In DNA, the CDR3 is TGTGCCAGTAGTATCCCGTTCAGAGGGTACTCCTACGAGCAGTACTTC.

V is TRBV27 and J is TRBJ2-1; no reliable D call. The CDR3 loop spans 15 amino acids. The germline V and J ends were trimmed by 6 bases and 3 bases, with 15 bases remaining between them. CDR1 is MNHEY and CDR2 is SMNVEV in the germline V gene (reference sequence). The CDR3 sequence: CASSSGPLGYNEQFF. CDR3 coding DNA: TGTGCCAGCAGCTCCGGGCCTCTGGGCTACAATGAGCAGTTCTTC.

A word on this clone: The sample holds other DNA sequences that translate to the same CDR3. This chain links TRBV4-1 with TRBJ2-1; D not certain. CDR3 length: 12 residues. Germline loops: CDR1 MGHRA, CDR2 YSYEKL. Trimming removed 3 bases from V and 5 bases from J, with 5 bases in between. CDR3 in DNA: TGCGCCAGCAGCCAGGTGAACAATGAGCAGTTCTTC. It specifies CASSQVNNEQFF.

This clone was found once. The CDR3 loop is CASRGQGGQNEQFF. DNA of the CDR3: TGTGCCAGTAGGGGACAGGGAGGACAGAATGAGCAGTTCTTC. V usage is TRBV19 and J usage is TRBJ2-1, with 9 bases identical to TRBD1. CDR1 and CDR2 from the germline V gene are LNHDA and SQIVND (reference sequence). V lost 6 bases, J lost 7 bases, and 7 bases stayed unmatched. This CDR3 has 14 amino acids. Together with reference TRBV19 and TRBJ2-1, the CDR3 gives the full variable domain: DGGITQSPKYLFRKEGQNVTLSCEQNLNHDAMYWYRQDPGQGLRLIYYSQIVNDFQKGDIAEGYSVSREKKESFPLTVTSAQKNPTAFYLCASRGQGGQNEQFFGPGTRLTVL.

The gene calls are TRBV10-2 and TRBJ2-7; no clear D. Germline V lookup: CDR1 WSHSY, CDR2 SAAADI. Deletions cut 6 bases from V and 5 bases from J, with 8 bases between. The CDR3 runs 11 residues. CDR3 DNA sequence: TGCGCCAGCAGGGACCAGAACGAGCAGTACTTC. Its translation: CASRDQNEQYF.